The 7 T cell receptor beta chains listed next were all sequenced from one sample in a study of shared clonotypes between healthy human individuals. Terminally differentiated effector memory CD45RA+ cells were left out of the naive CD8 fraction, which was CD45RO-negative and positively selected for CCR7. The method was immunoSEQ multiplex PCR; TCRdb's version includes in-frame clones alone and lacks a portion of them. The sample contains 2 million or so clones, approximately 94% of which appear only once. Sequencing was done on a sample of naive CD8+ T cells sorted from blood. These receptor sequences come from a man younger than 35 in good health.

V is TRBV4-3 and J is TRBJ2-1; D not certain. In germline, CDR1 is LGHNA, CDR2 YSLEER. V dropped 2 bases and J dropped 8 bases, with 7 bases sitting between them. This CDR3 comprises 12 residues. In nucleotides, the CDR3 is TGCGCCAGCAGCCAAAGGCACGATGAGCAGTTCTTC. Translating gives CASSQRHDEQFF.

The J gene is TRBJ2-1, the V gene TRBV29-1, with 8 bases identical to TRBD2. J gave up 4 bases and V 3 bases, and 11 bases lay outside the gene matches. The CDR3 is made up of 16 amino acids. In germline, CDR1 is SQVTM, CDR2 ANQGSEA. In DNA form, the CDR3 reads TGCAGCGTTGAGGGGGGACTAACGGGAGGGTACAATGAGCAGTTCTTC. It specifies CSVEGGLTGGYNEQFF.

Only one count was recorded for this clone. The chain combines TRBV10-3 with TRBJ2-1, with D uncertain. Germline CDR1 is ENHRY and CDR2 is SYGVKD. Between the trimmed V and J ends, which lost 0 bases and 10 bases, there was a span of 4 bases. The CDR3 spans 11 residues. The CDR3 here is CAISESEEQFF. As DNA, the CDR3 is TGTGCCATCAGTGAGTCTGAAGAGCAGTTCTTC.

The V gene is TRBV27, the J gene TRBJ2-7; 8 bases line up with TRBD2. The CDR3 extends over 13 amino acids. V was pared by 6 bases and J by 4 bases, with 5 bases of the junction left unmatched. Germline CDR1 reads MNHEY; CDR2 reads SMNVEV (reference sequence). The CDR3 region has the DNA TGTGCCAGCAGGGAGGCTAGCGGGTACGAGCAGTACTTC. Protein: CASREASGYEQYF.

In nucleotides, the CDR3 is TGTGCCAGCAGCTTGGCCGGGAATCTGAACACTGAAGCTTTCTTT. It specifies CASSLAGNLNTEAFF. The V gene is TRBV5-6, the J gene TRBJ1-1, with D unclear. Germline loops: CDR1 SGHDT, CDR2 YYEEEE. The CDR3 has 15 amino acids. V was trimmed by 0 bases and J by 0 bases, leaving 9 bases between them.

The CDR3 DNA sequence: TGCAGCGTTCTCGGACTAGCGGGGGGGCATCTACGCACAGATACGCAGTATTTT. This encodes CSVLGLAGGHLRTDTQYF. The chain recombines TRBV29-1 with TRBJ2-3, with 15 bases identical to TRBD2. CDR1 and CDR2 from the germline V gene are SQVTM and ANQGSEA. J lost 1 base, V lost 5 bases, and 10 bases had no gene match. The CDR3 has 18 amino acids.

V is TRBV5-5 and J is TRBJ2-5; 7 bases match TRBD2. With 0 bases clipped from V and 2 bases from J, the junction kept 10 bases outside the gene matches. The CDR3 length is 17 residues. Germline V lookup: CDR1 SGHKS, CDR2 YYEKEE (reference sequence). As DNA, the CDR3 is TGTGCCAGCAGCTTGGGACTAGCTGGCGCTTTTCAAGAGACCCAGTACTTC. The encoded protein is CASSLGLAGAFQETQYF.